What follows describes a single T cell receptor beta chain. No antigen is known for it. The V gene end was trimmed by 6 bases and the J gene end by 2 bases; junction bases not matched to a gene: 8. CDR3 length equals 16 residues. CDR1 and CDR2 from the germline V gene are SGHRS and YFSETQ. The sample originates from a study of T cell responses to AZD1222 COVID-19 vaccine. Findings of the study overall: Reportedly, nearly half of unique spike TCRs recognized epitopes outside B.1.351/B.1.1.7 mutations. Baseline seropositivity characterized only a handful of AZD1222 recipients.

Using immunoSEQ multiplex PCR, the repertoire was profiled, and TCRdb retains in-frame clones only, with some absent. Of 100,000 or so clones in the sample, about 80% were seen once. This TCR was recovered from an adult in good health. The sequencing here drew on peripheral blood, taken on day 0 of AZD1222 vaccination. The chain couples TRBV5-1 to TRBJ2-3, with 11 positions matching TRBD2. The CDR3: CASKEMTSGVTDTQYF. The CDR3 DNA follows: TGCGCCAGCAAAGAGATGACTAGCGGGGTCACAGATACGCAGTATTTT.